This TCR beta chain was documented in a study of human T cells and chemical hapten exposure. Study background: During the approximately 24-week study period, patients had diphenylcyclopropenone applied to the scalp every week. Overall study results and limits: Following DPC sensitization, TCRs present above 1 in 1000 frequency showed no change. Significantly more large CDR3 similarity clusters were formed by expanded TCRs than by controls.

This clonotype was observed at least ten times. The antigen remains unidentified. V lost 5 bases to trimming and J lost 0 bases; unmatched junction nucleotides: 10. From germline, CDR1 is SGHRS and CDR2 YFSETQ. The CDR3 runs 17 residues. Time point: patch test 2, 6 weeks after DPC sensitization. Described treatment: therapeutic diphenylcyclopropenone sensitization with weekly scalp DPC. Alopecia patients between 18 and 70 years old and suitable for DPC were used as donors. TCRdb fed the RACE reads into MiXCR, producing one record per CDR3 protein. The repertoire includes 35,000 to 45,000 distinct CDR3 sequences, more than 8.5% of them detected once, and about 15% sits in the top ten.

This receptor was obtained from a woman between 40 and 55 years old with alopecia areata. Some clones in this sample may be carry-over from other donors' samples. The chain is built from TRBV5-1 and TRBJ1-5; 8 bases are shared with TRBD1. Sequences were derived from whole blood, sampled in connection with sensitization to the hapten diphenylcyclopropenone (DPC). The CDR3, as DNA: TGCGCCAGCAGGCCAGGGGGCGGCGTCGCTAGCAATCAGCCCCAGCATTTT. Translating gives CASRPGGGVASNQPQHF. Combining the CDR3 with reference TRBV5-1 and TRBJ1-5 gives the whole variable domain KAGVTQTPRYLIKTRGQQVTLSCSPISGHRSVSWYQQTPGQGLQFLFEYFSETQRNKGNFPGRFSGRQFSNSRSEMNVSTLELGDSALYLCASRPGGGVASNQPQHFGDGTRLSIL.